This record concerns one TCR beta chain sequence. The data stem from a study of beta chain features in type 1 diabetes. Trimming took 3 bases from V and 2 from J; bases not matched to a gene: 7. Germline V CDR1 and CDR2: SGDLS, YYNGEE. This CDR3 is built from 16 residues. Expressed TCRB transcripts were sequenced, since all the RNA that had been isolated was reverse transcribed. TCRdb's table, derived via immunoSEQ multiplex PCR, lists solely in-frame clones and lacks some. The sample carries hundreds of thousands of clones, over 8.5% recorded once. The specimen sequenced was naive CD4+ T cells from blood. The V and J genes are TRBV9 and TRBJ2-3; TRBD1 agrees at 9 bases. This clonotype was sampled from a woman between 18 and 29 years old in good health. In nucleotides, the CDR3 is TGTGCCAGCAGCGCCACATGGACAGGGGCCACAGATACGCAGTATTTT. This encodes CASSATWTGATDTQYF.